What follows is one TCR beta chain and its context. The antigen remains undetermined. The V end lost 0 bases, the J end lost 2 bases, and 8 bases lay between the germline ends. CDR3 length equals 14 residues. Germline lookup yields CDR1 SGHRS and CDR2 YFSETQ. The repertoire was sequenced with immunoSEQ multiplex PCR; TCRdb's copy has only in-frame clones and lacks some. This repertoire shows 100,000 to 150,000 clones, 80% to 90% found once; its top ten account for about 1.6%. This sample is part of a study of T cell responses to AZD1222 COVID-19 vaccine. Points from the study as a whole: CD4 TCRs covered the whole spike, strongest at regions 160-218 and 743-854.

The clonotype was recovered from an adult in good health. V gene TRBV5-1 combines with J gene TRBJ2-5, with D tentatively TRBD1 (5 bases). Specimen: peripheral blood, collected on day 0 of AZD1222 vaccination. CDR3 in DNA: TGCGCCAGCAGCTTGGGGACACAACAAGAGACCCAGTACTTC. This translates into CASSLGTQQETQYF.